The 23 T cell receptor beta chains given below trace back to one sample, sequenced in a study of OX40 agonist ivuxolimab in advanced cancers. TCRdb's copy holds only in-frame clones and misses some; the assay was immunoSEQ multiplex PCR. This sample has 80,000 or so clones, with about nine tenths found just once. Sequences were derived from CD4+ or CD8+ T cells sorted from blood, sampled in a trial of the OX40 agonist ivuxolimab. These receptors were taken from an adult with an advanced solid tumor such as melanoma, head and neck, liver or kidney cancer.

As concerns this clone: The junction does not match germline at one end; this may be a read error. The chain links TRBV7-7 to TRBJ2-7; 7 nucleotides align to TRBD2. This CDR3 has 14 amino acids. Looked up from germline, CDR1 is SSHAT and CDR2 is FNYEAQ (reference sequence). The CDR3, as DNA: TGTGCTAGCAGCTTGGGGCGGGAGCTCTACGAGCAGTACTTC. This codes for CASSLGRELYEQYF.

The chain has TRBV5-8 and TRBJ1-5; D gene unclear. Germline CDR1 SGHTS, CDR2 YDEGEE. The CDR3 spans 15 residues. V lost 1 base and J lost 5, with 13 bases in between. The CDR3: CASSLKGAGHQPQHF. CDR3 DNA: TGTGCCAGCAGCTTGAAAGGCGCGGGCCATCAGCCCCAGCATTTT. Together with reference TRBV5-8 and TRBJ1-5, the CDR3 gives the full variable domain: EAGVTQSPTHLIKTRGQQATLRCSPISGHTSVYWYQQALGLGLQFLLWYDEGEERNRGNFPPRFSGRQFPNYSSELNVNALELEDSALYLCASSLKGAGHQPQHFGDGTRLSIL.

Points on this clone: Other nucleotide sequences from this sample produce the same CDR3. The chain carries TRBV5-1 and TRBJ1-3, with D unclear. Trimming left V 0 bases short and J 4 bases short, with 8 bases between. Germline V gene sequence: CDR1 SGHRS, CDR2 YFSETQ. CDR3 length: 14 residues. The CDR3 loop is CASSLGGSGNTIYF. The CDR3, as DNA: TGCGCCAGCAGCTTGGGGGGTTCCGGAAACACCATATATTTT.

The chain couples TRBV5-1 to TRBJ1-4, with TRBD1 matching over 9 bases. CDR3 length equals 15 residues. Unmatched junction bases numbered 8, after V lost 4 bases and J lost 7 bases. Germline V gives CDR1 SGHRS, CDR2 YFSETQ. The CDR3 region is CASSTPGQGGEKLFF. In nucleotides, the CDR3 is TGCGCCAGCAGCACCCCGGGACAGGGAGGTGAAAAACTGTTTTTT.

The chain joins TRBV19 to TRBJ1-3; D uncertain. CDR3 size: 15 residues. CDR1 LNHDA and CDR2 SQIVND come from the germline V gene (reference sequence). V was shortened by 4 bases and J by 0 bases, with 10 bases between the two germline ends. CDR3 residues: CASSTARFSGNTIYF. The CDR3 nucleotides are TGTGCCAGTAGTACGGCCCGATTCTCTGGAAACACCATATATTTT.

This clone was seen a single time. The chain links TRBV5-1 to TRBJ2-2; D possibly corresponds to TRBD2 (6 bases). Germline CDR1 is SGHRS and CDR2 is YFSETQ. V was clipped by 0 bases and J by 7 bases, with 7 bases between them. The CDR3 totals 13 residues. The CDR3 DNA is TGCGCCAGCAGCTTGGGGGGACTCGGGGAGCTGTTTTTT. This encodes CASSLGGLGELFF.

Here the CDR3 reads CAWSGITGGATNEKLFF. The CDR3 DNA is TGTGCCTGGAGCGGTATTACAGGGGGGGCAACTAATGAAAAACTGTTTTTT. The gene calls are TRBV30 and TRBJ1-4; 8 positions agree with TRBD1. Germline loops: CDR1 GTSNPN, CDR2 SVGIG (reference sequence). Unmatched junction bases numbered 9, after V lost 3 bases and J lost 0 bases. The CDR3 contains 17 residues.

This sequence joins TRBV13 and TRBJ1-6, with 9 bases that match TRBD1. The trim removed 4 bases at V and 2 bases at J, leaving 12 bases unmatched. Germline V gene lookup returns CDR1 PRHDT and CDR2 FYEKMQ (reference sequence). CDR3 length equals 19 residues. This CDR3 reads CASSSGQGKRVPYNSPLHF. CDR3 DNA: TGTGCCAGCAGCTCGGGACAGGGAAAGAGGGTACCCTATAATTCACCCCTCCACTTT.

The chain has TRBV7-3 and TRBJ2-3, with D perhaps matching TRBD2 (6 bases). The germline V gene encodes CDR1 SGHTA and CDR2 FQGTGA. With 5 bases removed from V and 2 bases from J, the gap between germline ends came to 14 bases. The length of the CDR3 is 15 residues. The DNA of the CDR3 is TGTGCCAGCAGCCAGGGACTGGCCACCACAGATACGCAGTATTTT. It codes for CASSQGLATTDTQYF.

V gene TRBV30 combines with J gene TRBJ2-7; maybe TRBD2 (6 bases). CDR3 length: 12 residues. Deletions cut 0 bases from V and 6 bases from J, with 9 bases between. Germline loops: CDR1 GTSNPN, CDR2 SVGIG (reference sequence). This CDR3 is CAWSVGGPEQYF. Written as DNA, the CDR3 is TGTGCCTGGAGTGTGGGGGGTCCCGAGCAGTACTTC.

The chain couples TRBV2 to TRBJ1-6, with TRBD1 matching 10 bases. The CDR3 has 15 residues. The germline CDR1 and CDR2 sequences are SNHLY and FYNNEI. Trimming cost V 7 bases and J 8 bases; bases outside gene matches: 8. CDR3 in DNA: TGTGCCAGCAAACCGACAGGGGGCGCGGATTCACCCCTCCACTTT. This gives the protein CASKPTGGADSPLHF. The entire variable domain, with the rest obtained from reference TRBV2 and TRBJ1-6, is as follows: EPEVTQTPSHQVTQMGQEVILRCVPISNHLYFYWYRQILGQKVEFLVSFYNNEISEKSEIFDDQFSVERPDGSNFTLKIRSTKLEDSAMYFCASKPTGGADSPLHFGNGTRLTVT.

Here the CDR3 reads CASSVRERSDEQYF. CDR3 nucleotide sequence: TGTGCCAGCAGTGTTCGGGAAAGAAGCGACGAGCAGTACTTC. The chain carries TRBV6-1 and TRBJ2-7; weak D call: TRBD2 (5 bases). In germline, CDR1 is MNHNS, CDR2 SASEGT. V dropped 4 bases and J dropped 5 bases, with 15 bases sitting between them. This CDR3 spans 14 amino acids.

V usage is TRBV10-1 and J usage is TRBJ2-1; D is perhaps TRBD1 or TRBD2 (5 bases each). The CDR3 contains 14 residues. CDR1 WNHNN and CDR2 SYGVQD come from the germline V gene (reference sequence). V was clipped by 6 bases and J by 4 bases, with 13 bases between them. CDR3 sequence reads: CASSRGRTYNEQFF. The CDR3 DNA reads as TGCGCCAGCAGCCGGGGCAGGACATACAATGAGCAGTTCTTC.

This clone was recorded once. The CDR3 nucleotides are TGTGCCTGGAGACGGGAGACCAGGATATCCACCTATGGCTACACCTTC. This translates into CAWRRETRISTYGYTF. The V gene is TRBV30, the J gene TRBJ1-2; D not certain. Germline CDR1 GTSNPN, CDR2 SVGIG (reference sequence). The CDR3 runs 16 residues. V dropped 3 bases and J dropped 4 bases, with 21 bases sitting between them.

The chain links TRBV6-5 to TRBJ2-3, with D possibly being TRBD2 (7 bases). The germline CDR1 and CDR2 sequences are MNHEY and SVGAGI. There are 14 residues in the CDR3. Trimming took 2 bases from V and 6 from J, leaving 12 bases between them. The CDR3 bases are TGTGCCAGCAGTTACGGGGGGGCCGAGGATACGCAGTATTTT. Protein product: CASSYGGAEDTQYF.

J is TRBJ2-7 and V is TRBV6-5; 11 bases agree with TRBD2. With V trimmed by 2 bases and J by 5 bases, 5 bases remained unmatched. The CDR3 extends over 15 amino acids. The germline CDR1 and CDR2 sequences are MNHEY and SVGAGI. CDR3 residues: CASSYRGTSGNEQYF. The CDR3 DNA sequence: TGTGCCAGCAGTTACCGGGGGACTAGCGGCAACGAGCAGTACTTC.

This sequence joins TRBV18 and TRBJ2-7, with 7 bases aligning to TRBD1. J gave up 4 bases and V 0 bases, and 3 bases lay outside the gene matches. CDR1 KGHSH and CDR2 LQKENI come from the germline V gene. The CDR3 spans 14 residues. Here the CDR3 DNA reads TGTGCCAGCTCACCACCGTCGGACAGGTACGAGCAGTACTTC. Amino acid sequence: CASSPPSDRYEQYF.

This chain uses TRBV9 with TRBJ2-7; possible D gene TRBD1, 6 bases. The CDR3 has 17 residues. V was trimmed by 2 bases and J by 7 bases, leaving 25 bases between them. CDR1 is SGDLS, CDR2 YYNGEE, per germline. The CDR3 nucleotides are TGTGCCAGCAGCGTGGGGACAAGAGGGACGGATCGAGGAGAGCAGTACTTC. This codes for CASSVGTRGTDRGEQYF.

This rearrangement joins TRBV2 to TRBJ2-3, with D perhaps TRBD2 (6 bases). The germline gives CDR1 SNHLY, CDR2 FYNNEI. V lost 7 bases and J 3 bases, leaving 11 bases between the germline ends. There are 13 residues in the CDR3. The CDR3 sequence: CASKAGTTDTQYF. The CDR3 DNA sequence: TGTGCCAGCAAGGCGGGAACGACAGATACGCAGTATTTT.

The V and J genes are TRBV5-1 and TRBJ1-2; perhaps TRBD1 as D (6 bases). V shed 5 bases and J shed 2 bases, with 10 bases lying between them. CDR1 SGHRS and CDR2 YFSETQ come from the germline V gene. This CDR3 comprises 13 residues. This chain's CDR3 is CASRHRENYGYTF. The CDR3 DNA sequence: TGCGCCAGCAGACACAGGGAGAACTATGGCTACACCTTC.

V usage is TRBV30 and J usage is TRBJ2-3, with no clear D. The V end was cut by 4 bases, the J end by 3 bases, with 14 bases between. Germline V gives CDR1 GTSNPN, CDR2 SVGIG (reference sequence). The CDR3 is 14 residues long. CDR3 sequence reads: CAWTPAPATDTQYF. CDR3 bases: TGTGCCTGGACACCAGCGCCCGCGACAGATACGCAGTATTTT.

V and J are TRBV30 and TRBJ1-1; 7 nucleotides agree with TRBD1. This CDR3 is built from 13 residues. With V trimmed by 4 bases and J by 4 bases, 6 bases remained unmatched. CDR1 and CDR2 from the germline V gene are GTSNPN and SVGIG (reference sequence). This CDR3 is CAWKGAKGTEAFF. For the CDR3, the DNA is TGTGCCTGGAAGGGGGCTAAGGGCACTGAAGCTTTCTTT.

This clone was seen only once. V and J are TRBV18 and TRBJ2-1; D remains unclear. V was pared by 3 bases and J by 3 bases, with 12 bases between. Germline assignment: CDR1 KGHSH and CDR2 LQKENI. The CDR3 contains 15 residues. The CDR3 nucleotides read TGTGCCAGCTCACCGTTAGTCGAAGTCTACAATGAGCAGTTCTTC. As protein: CASSPLVEVYNEQFF.